This is a list of T cell receptor beta chains from one sample in a study of blood T cell repertoires in COVID-19. The assay was immunoSEQ multiplex PCR, and TCRdb's table has in-frame clones only and misses some. The repertoire has 350,000 to 450,000 clones, approximately 89% of them found once; the top ten carry over 0.7%. The sequencing sample was made of PBMCs or T cells enriched from blood (not recorded which). These receptors all stem from a woman in her 40s who had been exposed to COVID-19. CDR3s include the opening cysteine and the closing phenylalanine or tryptophan. Each record gives: CDR3 protein, V gene, D gene. D genes are given only for firm matches.

CDR3aa: CASSWTSGTLFAKNIQYF
v_gene: TRBV19
d_gene: TRBD2

CDR3aa: CASSARARQAGNTIYF
v_gene: TRBV7-6
d_gene: NA

CDR3aa: CASSSGLAGGREETQYF
v_gene: TRBV9
d_gene: TRBD2

CDR3aa: CAYVREWNTEAFF
v_gene: TRBV30
d_gene: NA

CDR3aa: CASSQKRLAGVSEQFF
v_gene: TRBV3-1/TRBV3-2
d_gene: TRBD2

CDR3aa: CASSLGDRSNQPQHF
v_gene: TRBV7-2
d_gene: NA

CDR3aa: CASSATVGQSSYNSPLHF
v_gene: TRBV2
d_gene: TRBD1

CDR3aa: CASSLDSQGSSTEAFF
v_gene: TRBV7-6
d_gene: NA

CDR3aa: CAISGYAGETHEQYF
v_gene: TRBV10-3
d_gene: TRBD2

CDR3aa: CSAAPYIEAFF
v_gene: TRBV20-1
d_gene: NA

CDR3aa: CASSEGADTEAFF
v_gene: TRBV7-7
d_gene: TRBD1

CDR3aa: CSVEGENEQFF
v_gene: TRBV29-1
d_gene: NA

CDR3aa: CASSVTGSDTQYF
v_gene: TRBV5-1
d_gene: NA

CDR3aa: CASSMIQGAEKLFF
v_gene: TRBV19
d_gene: TRBD1

CDR3aa: CASSLNGDYGYTF
v_gene: TRBV7-8
d_gene: NA

CDR3aa: CSVGRTGGKETQYF
v_gene: TRBV29-1
d_gene: TRBD1

CDR3aa: CASSYRLAWEQYF
v_gene: TRBV6-5
d_gene: TRBD2

CDR3aa: CAWSSGLSGANVLTF
v_gene: TRBV30
d_gene: NA

CDR3aa: CASSSISGTGTPGANVLTF
v_gene: TRBV5-5
d_gene: TRBD1

CDR3aa: CASSLAGLAGSGGETQYF
v_gene: TRBV7-2
d_gene: TRBD2

CDR3aa: CASSSGQGRFTEAFF
v_gene: TRBV6-5
d_gene: TRBD1

CDR3aa: CASSGTVQETQYF
v_gene: TRBV5-4
d_gene: TRBD1

CDR3aa: CASSLKGPGSYNEQFF
v_gene: TRBV5-1
d_gene: NA

CDR3aa: CASSLGQGRIYEQFF
v_gene: TRBV11-3
d_gene: TRBD1

CDR3aa: CASSLRGPQNTQYF
v_gene: TRBV27
d_gene: TRBD1

CDR3aa: CAWSSGVAKNIQYF
v_gene: TRBV30
d_gene: NA

CDR3aa: CTSSPPLAGGNVRNTIYF
v_gene: TRBV1
d_gene: NA

CDR3aa: CSVDQGTGELFF
v_gene: TRBV29-1
d_gene: NA

CDR3aa: CASSRDRVSPQHF
v_gene: TRBV11-3
d_gene: TRBD1

CDR3aa: CASSTTGGSYGYTF
v_gene: TRBV21-1
d_gene: NA

CDR3aa: CASSLQNYEQYF
v_gene: TRBV18
d_gene: NA

CDR3aa: CASSSIAPSSYEQYF
v_gene: TRBV11-3
d_gene: NA

CDR3aa: CASSPDRVGQETQYF
v_gene: TRBV18
d_gene: TRBD1

CDR3aa: CASSETDREDEQYF
v_gene: TRBV10-2
d_gene: TRBD1

CDR3aa: CASSQESGQRTGELFF
v_gene: TRBV3-1/TRBV3-2
d_gene: NA

CDR3aa: CASSLAPQARYGYTF
v_gene: TRBV7-2
d_gene: NA